This T cell receptor beta chain was captured in a study of shared clonotypes between healthy human individuals. TCRdb's copy holds only in-frame clones and misses some; the assay was immunoSEQ multiplex PCR. This sample carries approximately 810,000 clones, nearly 95% of them seen once, and the ten largest clones take under 30%. CDR1 is MNHEY and CDR2 is SMNVEV in the germline V gene (reference sequence). With 6 bases removed from V and 2 bases from J, the gap between germline ends came to 11 bases. The CDR3 is 13 amino acids. The naive CD8 fraction comprised CD45RO-negative cells positively selected for CCR7 and excluded terminally differentiated effector memory CD45RA+ cells.

The chain links TRBV27 to TRBJ2-7; perhaps TRBD1 as D (5 bases). The clonotype was recovered from a man aged 25-45 years in good health. The material sequenced was naive CD8+ T cells sorted from blood. Here the CDR3 DNA reads TGTGCCAGCAGCCAGGGTTTCGCCTACGAGCAGTACTTC. Its translation is CASSQGFAYEQYF.